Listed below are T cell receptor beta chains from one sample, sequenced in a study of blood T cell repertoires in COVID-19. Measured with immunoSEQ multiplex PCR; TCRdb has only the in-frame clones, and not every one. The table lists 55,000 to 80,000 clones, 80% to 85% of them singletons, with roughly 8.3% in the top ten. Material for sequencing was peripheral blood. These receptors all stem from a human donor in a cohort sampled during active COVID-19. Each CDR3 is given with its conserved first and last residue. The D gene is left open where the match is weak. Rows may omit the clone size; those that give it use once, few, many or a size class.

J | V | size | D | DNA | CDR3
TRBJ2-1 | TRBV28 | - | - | TGTGCCAGCAGTTCCCGGGTTGAAAATGAGCAGTTCTTC | CASSSRVENEQFF
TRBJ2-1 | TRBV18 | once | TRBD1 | TGTGCCAGCTCTCCATACAGGGGATCAAATGAGCAGTTCTTC | CASSPYRGSNEQFF
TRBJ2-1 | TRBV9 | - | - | TGTGCCAGCAGCCCAGCAGAGGCTGAGGAGCAGTTCTTC | CASSPAEAEEQFF
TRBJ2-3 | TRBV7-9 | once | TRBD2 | TGTGCCAGCAGCCCCGGACTAGCGGGGGCCACAGATACGCAGTATTTT | CASSPGLAGATDTQYF
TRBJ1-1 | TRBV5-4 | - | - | TGTGCCAGCAGCCGAGCGGACAGTGAAGCTTTCTTT | CASSRADSEAFF
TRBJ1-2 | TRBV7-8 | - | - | TGTGCCAGCAGCCCCCGCGGGCGTGGCTACACCTTC | CASSPRGRGYTF
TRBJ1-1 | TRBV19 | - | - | TGTGCCAGCATAAGAATACCCGGGACTGAAGCTTTCTTT | CASIRIPGTEAFF
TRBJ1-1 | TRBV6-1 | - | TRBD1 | TGTGCCAGCAGTGAAAAGGACAGGGTGTACACTGAAGCTTTCTTT | CASSEKDRVYTEAFF
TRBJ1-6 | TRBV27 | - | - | TGTGCCAGCAGTGGGGGGTCCTATAATTCACCCCTCCACTTT | CASSGGSYNSPLHF
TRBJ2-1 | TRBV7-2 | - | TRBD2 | TGTGCCAGCATACTAGCGACGGAGGACAATGAGCAGTTCTTC | CASILATEDNEQFF
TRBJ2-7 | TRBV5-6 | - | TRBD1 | TGTGCCAGCAGCTGGGGGGTTCGGGACAGGGGAAGCGAGCAGTACTTC | CASSWGVRDRGSEQYF
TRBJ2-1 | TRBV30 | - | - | TGTGCCTGGAGTCCCGCGGGAAATGAGCAGTTCTTC | CAWSPAGNEQFF
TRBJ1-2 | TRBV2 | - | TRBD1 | TGTGCCAGCAGCTTCACAGGGGATGGCTACACCTTC | CASSFTGDGYTF
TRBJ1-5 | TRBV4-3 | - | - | TGCGCCAGCAGCCAAGGGGAGAGCAATCAGCCCCAGCATTTT | CASSQGESNQPQHF
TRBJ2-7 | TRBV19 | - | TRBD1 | TGTGCCAGTAGTCCCGGGGACAGGGGCTACGAGCAGTACTTC | CASSPGDRGYEQYF
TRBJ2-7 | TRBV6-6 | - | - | TGTGCCAGCTTCGACAGGAGTCCACATCTGAGCTACGAGCAGTACTTC | CASFDRSPHLSYEQYF
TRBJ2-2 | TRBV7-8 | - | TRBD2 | TGTGCCAGCAGCTTAGCGCGGGGGGGCTTCGGACTAGCGGGATCCGGGGAGCTGTTTTTT | CASSLARGGFGLAGSGELFF
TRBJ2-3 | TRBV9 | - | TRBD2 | TGTGCCAGCAGCGTCCTGGACTTAGCGGGGAGTTTTAATACGCAGTATTTT | CASSVLDLAGSFNTQYF
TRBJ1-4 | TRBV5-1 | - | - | TGCGCCAGCAGCCCCTCCGGGTGGGAGGCTGAAAAACTGTTTTTT | CASSPSGWEAEKLFF
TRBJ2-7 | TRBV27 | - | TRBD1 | TGTGCCAGCACAGACCCACCAGGGGGTAAGCAGTACTTC | CASTDPPGGKQYF
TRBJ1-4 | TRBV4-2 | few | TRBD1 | TGTGCCAGCAGCCAAGACAACAGGGGTGATGAAAAACTGTTTTTT | CASSQDNRGDEKLFF
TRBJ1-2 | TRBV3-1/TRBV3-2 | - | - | TGTGCCAGCAGCCAAGGGGGCCGGGGCTACACCTTC | CASSQGGRGYTF
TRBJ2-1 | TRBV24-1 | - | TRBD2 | TGTGCCATCGCTTCACGGCTAGCGGCGAACAATGAGCAGTTCTTC | CAIASRLAANNEQFF
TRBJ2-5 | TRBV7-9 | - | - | TGTGCCAGCAGCTTAACCCTGGGGGGTGAGACCCAGTACTTC | CASSLTLGGETQYF
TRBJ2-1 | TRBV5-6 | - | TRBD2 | TGTGCCAGCAGTCGAGCGGGGGGCGGAAATGAGCAGTTCTTC | CASSRAGGGNEQFF
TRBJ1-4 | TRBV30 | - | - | TGTGCCTGGAGTGCCTATAACGCCGATGAAAAACTGTTTTTT | CAWSAYNADEKLFF
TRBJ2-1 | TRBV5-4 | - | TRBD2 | TGTGCCAGCAGCTTACCTAGCGGGTTTGTTAATGAGCAGTTCTTC | CASSLPSGFVNEQFF
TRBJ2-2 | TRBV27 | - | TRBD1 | TGTGCCAGCGCCCTAGTCCTTGAAGTGAGACAGGGTCGAGAAACCGGGGAGCTGTTTTTT | CASALVLEVRQGRETGELFF
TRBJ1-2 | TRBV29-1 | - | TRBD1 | TGCAGCGCTCTGACAGGGAAGTATGGCTACACCTTC | CSALTGKYGYTF